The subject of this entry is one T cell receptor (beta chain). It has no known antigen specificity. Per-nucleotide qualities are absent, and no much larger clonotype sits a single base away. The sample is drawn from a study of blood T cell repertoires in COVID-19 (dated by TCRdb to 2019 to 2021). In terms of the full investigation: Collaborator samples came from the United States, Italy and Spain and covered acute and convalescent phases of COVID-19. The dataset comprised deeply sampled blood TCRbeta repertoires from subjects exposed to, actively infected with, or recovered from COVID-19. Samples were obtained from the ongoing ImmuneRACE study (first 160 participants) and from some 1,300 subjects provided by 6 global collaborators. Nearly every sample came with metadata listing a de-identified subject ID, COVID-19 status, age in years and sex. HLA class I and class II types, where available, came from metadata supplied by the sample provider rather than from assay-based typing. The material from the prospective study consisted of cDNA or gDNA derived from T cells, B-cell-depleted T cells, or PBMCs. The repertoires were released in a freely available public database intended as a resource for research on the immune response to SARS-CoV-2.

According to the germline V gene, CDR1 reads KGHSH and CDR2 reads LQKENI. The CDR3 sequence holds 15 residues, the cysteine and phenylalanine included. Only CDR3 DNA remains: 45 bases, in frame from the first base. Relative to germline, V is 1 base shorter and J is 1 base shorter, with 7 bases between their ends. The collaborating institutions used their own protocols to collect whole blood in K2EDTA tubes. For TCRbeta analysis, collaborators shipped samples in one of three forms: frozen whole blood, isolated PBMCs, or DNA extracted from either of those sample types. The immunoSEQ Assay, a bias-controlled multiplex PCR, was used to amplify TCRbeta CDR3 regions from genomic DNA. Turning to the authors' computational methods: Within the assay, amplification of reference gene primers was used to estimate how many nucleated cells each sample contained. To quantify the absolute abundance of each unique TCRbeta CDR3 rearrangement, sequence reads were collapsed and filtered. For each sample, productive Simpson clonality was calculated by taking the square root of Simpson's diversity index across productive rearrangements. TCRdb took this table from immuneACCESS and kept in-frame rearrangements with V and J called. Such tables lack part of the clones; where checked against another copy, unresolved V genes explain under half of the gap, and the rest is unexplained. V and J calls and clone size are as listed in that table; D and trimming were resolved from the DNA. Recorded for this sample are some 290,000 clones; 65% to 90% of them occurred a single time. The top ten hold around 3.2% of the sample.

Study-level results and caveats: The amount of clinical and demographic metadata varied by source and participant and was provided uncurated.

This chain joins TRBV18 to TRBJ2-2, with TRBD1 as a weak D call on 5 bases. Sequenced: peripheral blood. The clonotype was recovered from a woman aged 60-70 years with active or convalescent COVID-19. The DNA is TGTGCCAGCTCACCACTAACAGGGAACACCGGGGAGCTGTTTTTT. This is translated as CASSPLTGNTGELFF.